A selection of T cell receptor beta chains follows, all from one sample in a study of T cell responses to AZD1222 COVID-19 vaccine. Produced via immunoSEQ multiplex PCR; TCRdb's table is partial and in-frame only. The data show 120,000 or so clones, more than 70% seen once. Sequenced here: peripheral blood, sampled on day 0 of AZD1222 vaccination. These receptors were taken from an adult in good health. The conserved cysteine and the conserved F or W are not part of the CDR3 here. Each record gives: D gene, V gene, clone size, CDR3 protein. D genes are given only for firm matches. Part of the rows lack a size; the others show once, few, many or a class for expanded clones.

- TRBV2 - ASSWTEANTEAF
TRBD2 TRBV4-2 - ASSQDSPASGGLHGELF
- TRBV27 - ASSPLRLQATNEKLF
- TRBV2 - ASSEALILSPLH
- TRBV9 once ASSVEGSGNTIY
TRBD2 TRBV4-2 once ASSQEASGKANTGELF
- TRBV12-3/TRBV12-4 - ASSFGNNQPQH
- TRBV19 - ASSIDGNSPLH
- TRBV21-1 - ASSPLSSGGLSYEQY
- TRBV3-1/TRBV3-2 once ASTATGKNTEAF
- TRBV5-1 - ASSFSGGGTYEQY
- TRBV5-1 - ASSPGQFTEAF
- TRBV6-5 - ASTFRGTAGNTIY
TRBD2 TRBV4-3 few ASSQEFRGGWSGTQY
- TRBV11-1 once ASSLSSAWETQY
TRBD1 TRBV15 - ATSRNRGQTGEAF
- TRBV7-2 medium-sized ASTSDSNQPQH
- TRBV6-5 - ASSPDPARGELF
TRBD1 TRBV29-1 - SVVTGGIGGYT
- TRBV5-6 - ASSFFTTRFDQPYEQY